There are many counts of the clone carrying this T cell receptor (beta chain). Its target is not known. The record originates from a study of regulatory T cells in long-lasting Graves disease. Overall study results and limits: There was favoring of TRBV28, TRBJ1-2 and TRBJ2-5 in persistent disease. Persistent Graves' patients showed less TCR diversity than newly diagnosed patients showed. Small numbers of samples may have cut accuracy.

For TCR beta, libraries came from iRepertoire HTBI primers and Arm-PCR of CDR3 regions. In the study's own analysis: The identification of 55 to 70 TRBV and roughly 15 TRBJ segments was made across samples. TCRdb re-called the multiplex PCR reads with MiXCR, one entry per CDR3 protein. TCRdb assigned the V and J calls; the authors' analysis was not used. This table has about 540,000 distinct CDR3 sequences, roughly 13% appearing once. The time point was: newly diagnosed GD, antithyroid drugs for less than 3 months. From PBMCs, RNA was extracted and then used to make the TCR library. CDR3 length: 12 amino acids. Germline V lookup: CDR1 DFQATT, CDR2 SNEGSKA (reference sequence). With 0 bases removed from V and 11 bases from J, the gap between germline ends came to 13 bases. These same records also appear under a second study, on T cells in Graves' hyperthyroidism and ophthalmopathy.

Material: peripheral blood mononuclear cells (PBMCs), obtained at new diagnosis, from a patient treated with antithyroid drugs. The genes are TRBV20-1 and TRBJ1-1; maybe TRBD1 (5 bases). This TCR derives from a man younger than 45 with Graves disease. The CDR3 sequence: CSARDKQGSAFF. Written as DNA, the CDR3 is TGCAGTGCTAGAGATAAGCAGGGTTCCGCTTTCTTT.